What follows are 4 T cell receptor beta chains derived from one specimen sequenced in a study of T cells in Graves' hyperthyroidism and ophthalmopathy. RNA transcripts served as the template for amplifying TCR beta CDR3 regions. The primer set for the first-round RT-PCR of the TCR CDR3 was HTBI. TCRdb ran MiXCR on the multiplex PCR reads and lists one entry per CDR3 protein. The sample lists roughly 380,000 distinct CDR3 sequences; roughly 14% were seen once. Source material: blood. Source of these receptors: an older woman with Graves' hyperthyroidism.

This clonotype was observed a few times. This rearrangement joins TRBV9 to TRBJ1-1; tentative D call: TRBD1 (6 bases). V was pared by 3 bases and J by 5 bases, with 17 bases between. Looked up from germline, CDR1 is SGDLS and CDR2 is YYNGEE. The CDR3 consists of 15 residues. CDR3 nucleotides: TGTGCCAGCAGCGCTTTCACAGGGTTCCGGACTGAAGCTTTCTTT. Protein sequence: CASSAFTGFRTEAFF. The full variable domain, completed using reference TRBV9 and TRBJ1-1, is DSGVTQTPKHLITATGQRVTLRCSPRSGDLSVYWYQQSLDQGLQFLIQYYNGEERAKGNILERFSAQQFPDLHSELNLSSLELGDSALYFCASSAFTGFRTEAFFGQGTRLTVV.

V is TRBV5-5 and J is TRBJ2-5, with D unresolved. Trimming stripped 2 bases from V and 1 base from J, with 12 bases between. CDR1 is SGHKS and CDR2 is YYEKEE in the germline V gene (reference sequence). This CDR3 has 15 residues. CDR3 DNA sequence: TGTGCCAGCAGCTTCTTAGGGTATCTCCAAGAGACCCAGTACTTC. The encoded protein is CASSFLGYLQETQYF.

This clonotype was picked up a small number of times. The chain is built from TRBV5-1 and TRBJ2-7; no clear D. Trimming took off 2 bases at V and 3 bases at J, with 9 bases between the two ends. This CDR3 region has 13 residues. Germline values: CDR1 SGHRS, CDR2 YFSETQ. The CDR3 sequence is CASSLYPDYEQYF. CDR3 bases: TGCGCCAGCAGCTTATATCCAGACTACGAGCAGTACTTC.

There are many counts of this clonotype. J is TRBJ1-2 and V is TRBV18; no clear D. This CDR3 spans 13 amino acids. The germline CDR1 and CDR2 sequences are KGHSH and LQKENI. V was trimmed by 0 bases and J by 7 bases, leaving 9 bases between them. CDR3 DNA: TGTGCCAGCTCACCACCGTCAACATCTGGCTACACCTTC. Residues: CASSPPSTSGYTF. The complete variable domain, with remaining parts taken from reference TRBV18 and TRBJ1-2, reads NAGVMQNPRHLVRRRGQEARLRCSPMKGHSHVYWYRQLPEEGLKFMVYLQKENIIDESGMPKERFSAEFPKEGPSILRIQQVVRGDSAAYFCASSPPSTSGYTFGSGTRLTVV.